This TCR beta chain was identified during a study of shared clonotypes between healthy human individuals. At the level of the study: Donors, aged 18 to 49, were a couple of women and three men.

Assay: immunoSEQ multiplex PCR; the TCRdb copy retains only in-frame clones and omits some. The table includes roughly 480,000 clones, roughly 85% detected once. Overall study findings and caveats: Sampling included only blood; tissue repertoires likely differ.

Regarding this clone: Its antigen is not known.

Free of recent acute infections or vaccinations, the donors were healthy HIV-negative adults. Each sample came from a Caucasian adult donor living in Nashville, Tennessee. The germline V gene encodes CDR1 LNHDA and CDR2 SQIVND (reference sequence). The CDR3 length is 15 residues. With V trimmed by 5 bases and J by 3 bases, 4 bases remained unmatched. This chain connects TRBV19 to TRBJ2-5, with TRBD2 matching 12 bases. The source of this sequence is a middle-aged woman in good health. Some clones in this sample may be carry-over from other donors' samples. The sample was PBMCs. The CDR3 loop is CASSDRLAGEETQYF. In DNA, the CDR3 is TGTGCCAGTAGTGACCGACTAGCGGGAGAAGAGACCCAGTACTTC.